The table lists the clone carrying this T cell receptor (beta chain) with a count of one. Method: immunoSEQ multiplex PCR; TCRdb's copy keeps in-frame clones and lacks some. The sample records fewer than 500,000 clones, roughly 86% being singletons. This sample is drawn from a study of blood T cell repertoires in COVID-19. CDR1 is KGHDR, CDR2 SFDVKD, per germline. V lost 7 bases and J 2 bases, leaving 7 bases between the germline ends. The CDR3 runs 13 residues. This sequence was found in a man aged 30-40 years who had recovered from COVID-19. Input material: PBMCs or T cells enriched from blood (not recorded which). The genes are TRBV24-1 and TRBJ2-2; D might be TRBD1 (6 bases). The CDR3 sequence: CATRDRNTGELFF. For the CDR3, the DNA is TGTGCCACCAGGGACAGAAACACCGGGGAGCTGTTTTTT.